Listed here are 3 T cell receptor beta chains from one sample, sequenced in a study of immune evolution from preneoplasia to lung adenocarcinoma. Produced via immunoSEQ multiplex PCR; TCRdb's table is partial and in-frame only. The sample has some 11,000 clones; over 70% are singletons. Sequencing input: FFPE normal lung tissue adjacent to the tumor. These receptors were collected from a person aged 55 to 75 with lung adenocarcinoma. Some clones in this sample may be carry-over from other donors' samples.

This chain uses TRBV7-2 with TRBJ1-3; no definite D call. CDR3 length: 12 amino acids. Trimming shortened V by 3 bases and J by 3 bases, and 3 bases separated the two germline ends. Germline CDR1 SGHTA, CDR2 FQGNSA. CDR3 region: CASSFYGNTIYF. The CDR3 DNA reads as TGTGCCAGCAGCTTTTATGGAAACACCATATATTTT.

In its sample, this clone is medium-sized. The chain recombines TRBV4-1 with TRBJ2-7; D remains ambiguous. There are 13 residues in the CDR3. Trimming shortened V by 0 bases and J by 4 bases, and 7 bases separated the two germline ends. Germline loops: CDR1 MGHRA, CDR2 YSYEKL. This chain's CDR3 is CASSQDHAYEQYF. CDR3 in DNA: TGCGCCAGCAGCCAAGACCACGCGTACGAGCAGTACTTC.

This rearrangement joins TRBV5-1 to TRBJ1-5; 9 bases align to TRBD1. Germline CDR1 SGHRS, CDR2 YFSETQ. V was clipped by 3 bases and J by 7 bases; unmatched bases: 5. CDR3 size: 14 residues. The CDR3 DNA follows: TGCGCCAGCAGCTCGGGACAGGGTGAGCAGCCCCAGCATTTT. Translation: CASSSGQGEQPQHF.